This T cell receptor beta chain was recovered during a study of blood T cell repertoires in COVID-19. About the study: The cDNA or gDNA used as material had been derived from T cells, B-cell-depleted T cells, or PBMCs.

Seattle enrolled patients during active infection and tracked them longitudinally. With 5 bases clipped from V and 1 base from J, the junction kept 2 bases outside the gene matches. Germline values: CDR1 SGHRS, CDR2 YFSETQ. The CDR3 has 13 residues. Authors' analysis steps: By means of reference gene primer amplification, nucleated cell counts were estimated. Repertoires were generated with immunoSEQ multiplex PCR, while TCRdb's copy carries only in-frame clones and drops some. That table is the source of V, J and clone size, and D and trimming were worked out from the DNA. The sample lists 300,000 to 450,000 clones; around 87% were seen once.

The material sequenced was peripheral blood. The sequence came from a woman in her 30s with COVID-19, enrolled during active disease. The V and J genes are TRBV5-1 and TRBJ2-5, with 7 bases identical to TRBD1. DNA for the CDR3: TGCGCCAGCAGGGGGACAGTCCAAGAGACCCAGTACTTC. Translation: CASRGTVQETQYF. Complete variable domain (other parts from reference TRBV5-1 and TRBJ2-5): KAGVTQTPRYLIKTRGQQVTLSCSPISGHRSVSWYQQTPGQGLQFLFEYFSETQRNKGNFPGRFSGRQFSNSRSEMNVSTLELGDSALYLCASRGTVQETQYFGPGTRLLVL.